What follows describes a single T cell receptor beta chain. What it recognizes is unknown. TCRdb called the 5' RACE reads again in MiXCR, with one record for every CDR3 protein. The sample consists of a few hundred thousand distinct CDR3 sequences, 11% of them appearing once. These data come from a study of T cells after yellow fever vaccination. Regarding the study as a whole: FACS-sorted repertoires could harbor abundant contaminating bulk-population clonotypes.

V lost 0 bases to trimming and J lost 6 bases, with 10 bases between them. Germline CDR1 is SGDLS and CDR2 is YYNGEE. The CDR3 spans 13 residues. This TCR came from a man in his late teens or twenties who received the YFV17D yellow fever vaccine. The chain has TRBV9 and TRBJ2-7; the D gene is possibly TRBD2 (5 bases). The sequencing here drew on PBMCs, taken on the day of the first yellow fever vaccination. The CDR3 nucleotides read TGTGCCAGCAGCGTAGGTCCTGAGGGCGAGCAGTACGTC. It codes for CASSVGPEGEQYV.